One and the same sample provided the 10 T cell receptor beta chains below, sequenced in a study of cytomegalovirus exposure and HLA in healthy donors. The PCR was carried out with 60 Vbeta primers and 13 Jbeta primers. Clones were sequenced by immunoSEQ multiplex PCR, and TCRdb holds only the in-frame ones, with some missing. The data hold tens of thousands of clones, with around 68% observed a single time. The sequenced material came from PBMCs. These receptors were taken from a woman aged 35 to 49 in good health and CMV-seropositive.

The V and J genes are TRBV30 and TRBJ1-4; 7 nucleotides match TRBD1. V was pared by 1 base and J by 8 bases, with 7 bases of the junction left unmatched. The CDR3 is 14 amino acids. Germline CDR1 reads GTSNPN; CDR2 reads SVGIG (reference sequence). CDR3 DNA sequence: TGTGCCTGGAGTGGTACAGGGGAGCGGGAAAAACTGTTTTTT. Residues: CAWSGTGEREKLFF.

The chain links TRBV25-1 to TRBJ2-1, with TRBD2 matching 11 bases. Germline V gene data show CDR1 as MGHDK and CDR2 as SYGVNS. The CDR3 totals 15 residues. The J segment lost 6 bases and the V segment lost 4 bases, leaving 5 bases of the junction unmatched. The CDR3 DNA is TGTGCCAGCAGTGTAGCGGGAGGGCCCTCCAATGAGCAGTTCTTC. Its translation is CASSVAGGPSNEQFF. Combining the CDR3 with reference TRBV25-1 and TRBJ2-1 gives the whole variable domain EADIYQTPRYLVIGTGKKITLECSQTMGHDKMYWYQQDPGMELHLIHYSYGVNSTEKGDLSSESTVSRIRTEHFPLTLESARPSHTSQYLCASSVAGGPSNEQFFGPGTRLTVL.

The rearrangement links TRBV9 to TRBJ2-3; D is possibly TRBD2 (5 bases). From germline, CDR1 is SGDLS and CDR2 YYNGEE. This CDR3 is 14 amino acids long. Trimming pared 3 bases from V and 3 bases from J, leaving 11 bases between. In DNA form, the CDR3 reads TGTGCCAGCAGCGACGCTAGCACGACAGATACGCAGTATTTT. This codes for CASSDASTTDTQYF.

This clone was seen a few times. This chain links TRBV28 with TRBJ2-7; 8 bases line up with TRBD2. The V segment lost 3 bases and the J segment 0 bases; nucleotides outside the gene matches: 4. The germline CDR1 and CDR2 sequences are MDHEN and SYDVKM. This CDR3 spans 15 amino acids. The CDR3 bases are TGTGCCAGCAGTTTTTTGGCGGGAGGCTCCTACGAGCAGTACTTC. Amino acids: CASSFLAGGSYEQYF.

The chain links TRBV7-2 to TRBJ2-7; no firm D call. The length of the CDR3 is 13 residues. Germline values: CDR1 SGHTA, CDR2 FQGNSA. The V end lost 4 bases, the J end lost 3 bases, and 10 bases lay between the germline ends. CDR3 loop: CASSSSDYYEQYF. The CDR3 DNA reads TGTGCCAGCAGCTCAAGCGATTACTACGAGCAGTACTTC.

In this sample, this clone turned up a few times. This chain joins TRBV5-1 and TRBJ2-1; 10 positions agree with TRBD1. CDR3 size: 16 residues. V was clipped by 3 bases and J by 5 bases; unmatched bases: 8. Germline V gives CDR1 SGHRS, CDR2 YFSETQ. CDR3 coding DNA: TGCGCCAGCAGCTACCTTGGGGACAGGGGCGACAATGAGCAGTTCTTC. Translated, it gives CASSYLGDRGDNEQFF.

This clone came up once. The rearrangement uses TRBV5-1 and TRBJ2-5; D possibly corresponds to TRBD2 (6 bases). The DNA end favors TRBJ2-7, so the J call may be wrong. The CDR3 runs to 14 residues. Germline V lookup: CDR1 SGHRS, CDR2 YFSETQ. The CDR3 sequence is CASSLDGSSYEQYF. In DNA form, the CDR3 reads TGCGCCAGCAGCTTGGACGGGAGCTCCTACGAGCAGTACTTC.

In its sample, this clone was seen a few times. The genes are TRBV6-5 and TRBJ2-1; the D is unclear. The germline CDR1 and CDR2 sequences are MNHEY and SVGAGI. V was cut by 8 bases and J by 3 bases, with 5 bases left in between. CDR3 length: 11 residues. The CDR3 coding sequence is TGTGCCAGCGGGCTCTACAATGAGCAGTTCTTC. Its translation: CASGLYNEQFF.

The V gene is TRBV5-4, the J gene TRBJ1-1, with D unclear. The germline V gene has CDR1 SGHNT and CDR2 YYREEE (reference sequence). This CDR3 has 15 amino acids. V lost 4 bases and J 3 bases, leaving 16 bases between the germline ends. CDR3 amino acids: CASSPGPPGYTEAFF. CDR3 DNA: TGTGCCAGCAGCCCGGGCCCTCCGGGGTACACTGAAGCTTTCTTT.

This sequence joins TRBV27 and TRBJ2-7; TRBD2 agrees at 10 bases. Losses at the gene ends were 6 bases for V and 2 bases for J; bases not matched to a gene: 7. This CDR3 has 15 amino acids. Germline V gives CDR1 MNHEY, CDR2 SMNVEV (reference sequence). CDR3 residues: CASRSTSGYAYEQYF. The CDR3 nucleotides read TGTGCCAGCAGGTCGACTAGCGGGTACGCCTACGAGCAGTACTTC.